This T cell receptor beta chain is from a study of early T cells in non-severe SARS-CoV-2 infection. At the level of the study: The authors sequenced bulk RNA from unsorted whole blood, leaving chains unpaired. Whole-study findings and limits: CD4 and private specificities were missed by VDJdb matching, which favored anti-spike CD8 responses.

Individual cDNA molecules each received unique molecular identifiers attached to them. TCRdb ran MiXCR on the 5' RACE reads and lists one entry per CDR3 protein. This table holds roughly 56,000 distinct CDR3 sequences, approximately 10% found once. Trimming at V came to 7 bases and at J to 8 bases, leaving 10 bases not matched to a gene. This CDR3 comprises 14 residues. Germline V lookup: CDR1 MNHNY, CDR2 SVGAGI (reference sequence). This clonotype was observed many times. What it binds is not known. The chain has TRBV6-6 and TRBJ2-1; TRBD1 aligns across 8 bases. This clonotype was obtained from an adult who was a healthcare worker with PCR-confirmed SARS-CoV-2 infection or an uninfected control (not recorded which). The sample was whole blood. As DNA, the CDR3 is TGTGCCAGCACTTCTCGACAGGGGTCCGATGAGCAGTTCTTC. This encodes CASTSRQGSDEQFF.